This TCR beta chain was sequenced in a study of T cell responses to AZD1222 COVID-19 vaccine. This table comes from immunoSEQ multiplex PCR, and its TCRdb copy is limited to in-frame clones, with some not included. The sample records roughly 100,000 clones, roughly 85% being singletons. Pooling covered second doses at about 4 or about 12 weeks. V was cut by 3 bases and J by 5 bases, with 10 bases left in between. The CDR3 is made up of 14 amino acids. The germline V gene has CDR1 SEHNR and CDR2 FQNEAQ (reference sequence). The specimen comprised peripheral blood, sampled 28 days after the second AZD1222 dose. The V and J genes are TRBV7-9 and TRBJ1-4, with D unclear. This TCR was sampled from an adult who received the AZD1222 COVID-19 vaccine. The CDR3 region is CASSFQAGNEKLFF. DNA for the CDR3: TGTGCCAGCAGCTTCCAAGCCGGAAATGAAAAACTGTTTTTT.